This TCR beta chain was documented in a study of cytomegalovirus exposure and HLA in healthy donors. Method: immunoSEQ multiplex PCR; TCRdb's copy keeps in-frame clones and lacks some. The sample yields 100,000 or so clones, around nine tenths seen once. The sequence derives from a woman between 25 and 40 years old in good health and CMV-seronegative. The sample was PBMCs.

In nucleotides, the CDR3 is TGTGCCAGCAGTGTCAAACAGGTTTCCGGTGGCTACACCTTC. Translating it yields CASSVKQVSGGYTF. V is TRBV2 and J is TRBJ1-2; possibly TRBD1 for D (5 bases). Trimming cost V 4 bases and J 7 bases, with 16 bases left between them. Germline CDR1 is SNHLY and CDR2 is FYNNEI. The CDR3 extends over 14 amino acids.